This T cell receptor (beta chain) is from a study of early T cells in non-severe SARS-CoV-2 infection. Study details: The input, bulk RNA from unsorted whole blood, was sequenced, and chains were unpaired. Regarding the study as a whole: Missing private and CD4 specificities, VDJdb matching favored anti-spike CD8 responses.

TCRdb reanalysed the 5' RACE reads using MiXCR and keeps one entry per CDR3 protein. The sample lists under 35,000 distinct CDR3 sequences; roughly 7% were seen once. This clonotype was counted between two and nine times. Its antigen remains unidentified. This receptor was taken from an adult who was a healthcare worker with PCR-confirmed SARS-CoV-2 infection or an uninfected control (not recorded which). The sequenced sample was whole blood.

This CDR3 reads CASSEMGQGNIQYF. The CDR3 DNA reads TGTGCCAGCAGTGAAATGGGACAGGGAAACATTCAGTACTTC. The V call is TRBV6-1, the J call TRBJ2-4, with 9 bases identical to TRBD1. The germline CDR1 and CDR2 sequences are MNHNS and SASEGT. V dropped 2 bases and J dropped 6; count of bases not matched to a gene: 2. This CDR3 has 14 residues.